This is a list of T cell receptor beta chains from one sample in a study of T cell responses to AZD1222 COVID-19 vaccine. Profiled with immunoSEQ multiplex PCR; TCRdb holds only in-frame clones, not every one. Of 95,000 to 150,000 clones in the sample, approximately 89% were seen once. The material was peripheral blood, obtained on day 0 of AZD1222 vaccination. The receptors come from an adult in good health. Each CDR3 is given with its conserved first and last residue. The order of the fields is V gene, J gene, CDR3 protein.

V: TRBV10-3
J: TRBJ2-7
CDR3: CAISESSGETGGLYEQYF

V: TRBV10-3
J: TRBJ1-1
CDR3: CAIREDGNTEAFF

V: TRBV7-6
J: TRBJ1-4
CDR3: CASSRDRANEKLFF

V: TRBV29-1
J: TRBJ2-1
CDR3: CSAPRDSGTYNEQFF

V: TRBV11-2
J: TRBJ2-7
CDR3: CASSEQGTTPEEQYF

V: TRBV27
J: TRBJ2-4
CDR3: CASSPDRSKNIQYF

V: TRBV2
J: TRBJ2-7
CDR3: CASGTGGDYEQYF

V: TRBV7-9
J: TRBJ1-3
CDR3: CASSRQGTGNTIYF

V: TRBV6-5
J: TRBJ2-2
CDR3: CASSYYFRGSTGELFF

V: TRBV4-1
J: TRBJ1-4
CDR3: CASSQDGGTNEKLFF

V: TRBV6-6
J: TRBJ1-1
CDR3: CASLLRVKNTEAFF

V: TRBV7-2
J: TRBJ2-5
CDR3: CASSPGDEETQYF

V: TRBV6-5
J: TRBJ1-2
CDR3: CASSNRGHYGYTF

V: TRBV3-1/TRBV3-2
J: TRBJ1-2
CDR3: CASSQDKRGSGYGYTF

V: TRBV20-1
J: TRBJ1-2
CDR3: CSARGDYGYTF

V: TRBV30
J: TRBJ1-6
CDR3: CASTGPGSPLHF

V: TRBV5-1
J: TRBJ1-1
CDR3: CASSFDRGAEAFF

V: TRBV18
J: TRBJ2-7
CDR3: CASSPSGSLSYEQYF

V: TRBV5-1
J: TRBJ2-5
CDR3: CASSSPGAETQYF

V: TRBV10-1
J: TRBJ1-3
CDR3: CASTPRLGAGNTIYF

V: TRBV7-8
J: TRBJ1-2
CDR3: CASSPTLGQRSYGYTF

V: TRBV5-1
J: TRBJ2-3
CDR3: CASSFAGTSTDTQYF

V: TRBV4-3
J: TRBJ2-3
CDR3: CASSEREGSGDTQYF

V: TRBV7-3
J: TRBJ1-1
CDR3: CASSQTGGNTEAFF

V: TRBV19
J: TRBJ2-7
CDR3: CASSTGTAIYEQYF

V: TRBV29-1
J: TRBJ1-2
CDR3: CSGGQVTDYGYTF

V: TRBV3-1/TRBV3-2
J: TRBJ2-5
CDR3: CASSPTSETQYF

V: TRBV7-2
J: TRBJ1-2
CDR3: CASSLEGWAGYTF

V: TRBV5-1
J: TRBJ2-1
CDR3: CASSLVGALYNEQFF

V: TRBV5-1
J: TRBJ2-4
CDR3: CASSLRTGVAKNIQYF

V: TRBV3-1/TRBV3-2
J: TRBJ1-6
CDR3: CASSLSSGSPLHF

V: TRBV5-8
J: TRBJ2-3
CDR3: CASSLEETLADTQYF

V: TRBV14
J: TRBJ2-1
CDR3: CASSHSGNPLNEQFF

V: TRBV24-1
J: TRBJ2-1
CDR3: CATGRGQDNEQFF

V: TRBV29-1
J: TRBJ2-1
CDR3: CSVEGFYNEQFF

V: TRBV4-1
J: TRBJ1-6
CDR3: CASSLTSTGQDSPLHF

V: TRBV5-1
J: TRBJ1-1
CDR3: CASSSTGPNTEAFF

V: TRBV5-6
J: TRBJ1-1
CDR3: CASSPQGSNTEAFF

V: TRBV24-1
J: TRBJ2-3
CDR3: CATGKAGGRASTRDTQYF

V: TRBV30
J: TRBJ2-7
CDR3: CAWSPRPYEQYF

V: TRBV6-1
J: TRBJ1-6
CDR3: CASSEQGRRSPLHF